These 11 T cell receptor beta chains came from one sample sequenced in a study of T cell repertoires in cytomegalovirus infection. TCRdb re-derived calls from the reads in MiXCR, one entry per CDR3 protein. Among 100,000 to 150,000 distinct CDR3 sequences listed, approximately 24% were seen once. Antigens of these TCRs are unknown. Specimen: PBMCs, sequenced either directly or after in vitro stimulation (not recorded which). The receptor set was obtained from a human donor in good health (CMV status not recorded). Some clones in this sample may be carry-over from other donors' samples.

This clonotype has only a few counts. A read error may account for a junction end that differs from germline. J is TRBJ2-5 and V is TRBV2; 8 bases are shared with TRBD1. Looked up from germline, CDR1 is SNHLY and CDR2 is FYNNEI. This CDR3 comprises 13 residues. The CDR3 loop is CASSGSGQGLIFF. In nucleotides, the CDR3 is TGTGCCAGCAGCGGATCTGGACAGGGCCTTATCTTCTTC.

The chain couples TRBV9 to TRBJ2-1; D perhaps matches TRBD2 (6 bases). The CDR3 length is 16 residues. V gave up 2 bases and J gave up 6 bases, with 18 bases separating them. Germline V gene data show CDR1 as SGDLS and CDR2 as YYNGEE. The CDR3: CASSVGPGLTSNEQFF. The CDR3 DNA reads TGTGCCAGCAGCGTGGGACCGGGACTGACGAGCAATGAGCAGTTCTTC.

The chain joins TRBV27 to TRBJ2-1; 7 bases are a match to TRBD2. This CDR3 comprises 15 residues. With V trimmed by 3 bases and J by 5 bases, 7 bases remained unmatched. CDR1 MNHEY and CDR2 SMNVEV come from the germline V gene (reference sequence). CDR3 sequence: CASSFGGRANNEQFF. The DNA of the CDR3 is TGTGCCAGCAGTTTCGGAGGGAGGGCTAACAATGAGCAGTTCTTC.

The chain employs TRBV20-1 and TRBJ1-2; D not resolved. V was clipped by 8 bases and J by 5 bases, with 18 bases between them. This CDR3 spans 13 amino acids. CDR1 DFQATT and CDR2 SNEGSKA come from the germline V gene (reference sequence). The CDR3 region has the DNA TGCAGTTTTAGCCACAGCGTGAATTATGGCTACACCTTC. Its protein is CSFSHSVNYGYTF.

This clonotype was counted between two and nine times. The chain employs TRBV12-3 or TRBV12-4 and TRBJ2-7; TRBD2 might be the D (5 bases). V was clipped by 6 bases and J by 9 bases, with 21 bases between them. This CDR3 comprises 14 residues. The CDR3 DNA follows: TGTGCCAGCAGCCCGCTCCAGGTGACGGGATGGCAGTACTTC. Translation: CASSPLQVTGWQYF.

This clonotype came up many times. The chain couples TRBV4-1 to TRBJ1-2; D call uncertain. This CDR3 contains 14 residues. The V and J ends lost 0 bases and 0 bases respectively, with 5 bases between them. The V gene's germline CDR1 is MGHRA and CDR2 YSYEKL. CDR3: CASSQDLTNYGYTF. CDR3 sequence (DNA): TGCGCCAGCAGCCAAGATCTGACTAACTATGGCTACACCTTC.

The chain employs TRBV2 and TRBJ2-2, with 7 bases aligning to TRBD2. The CDR3 extends over 14 amino acids. From germline, CDR1 is SNHLY and CDR2 FYNNEI. V trimming: 10 bases; J trimming: 3 bases; junction bases outside the gene matches: 8. CDR3 bases: TGTGCCATCCAGACTAGCTTGGACACCGGGGAGCTGTTTTTT. This translates into CAIQTSLDTGELFF.

This clonotype is medium-sized by share. CDR3 sequence: CASTESRAYYNEQFF. The CDR3 DNA reads TGTGCCAGCACTGAATCCAGGGCTTACTACAATGAGCAGTTCTTC. The V and J genes are TRBV12-3 or TRBV12-4 and TRBJ2-1; perhaps TRBD1 as D (5 bases). This CDR3 region has 15 residues. V lost 7 bases to trimming and J lost 3 bases, with 16 bases between them.

The rearrangement joins TRBV3-1 to TRBJ2-1, with 9 bases matching TRBD2. Trimming took 2 bases from V and 8 from J; bases not matched to a gene: 13. There are 17 residues in the CDR3. Per germline, CDR1 LGHDT and CDR2 YNNKEL (reference sequence). The CDR3 reads CASSQTPGTSLFHEQFF. In DNA, the CDR3 is TGTGCCAGCAGCCAAACTCCCGGGACTAGCCTGTTCCATGAGCAGTTCTTC.

This clonotype was seen more than once but under ten times. This chain connects TRBV6-2 or TRBV6-3 to TRBJ2-3; 8 bases fit TRBD2. Germline CDR1 and CDR2: MNHEY and SVGEGT. This CDR3 has 14 residues. The ends lost 5 bases at V and 7 bases at J; junction bases unmatched: 8. The DNA of the CDR3 is TGTGCCAGCAGTCCCGGGACTAGAGGGAATACGCAGTATTTT. Protein: CASSPGTRGNTQYF.

The V call is TRBV11-2, the J call TRBJ2-5, with 9 nucleotides matching TRBD1. The J segment lost 3 bases and the V segment lost 8 bases, leaving 4 bases of the junction unmatched. CDR3 length equals 13 residues. Germline V gene data show CDR1 as SGHAT and CDR2 as FQNNGV. CDR3 bases: TGTGCCAGCTTGAGGACAGGGGAAGAGACCCAGTACTTC. As protein: CASLRTGEETQYF.